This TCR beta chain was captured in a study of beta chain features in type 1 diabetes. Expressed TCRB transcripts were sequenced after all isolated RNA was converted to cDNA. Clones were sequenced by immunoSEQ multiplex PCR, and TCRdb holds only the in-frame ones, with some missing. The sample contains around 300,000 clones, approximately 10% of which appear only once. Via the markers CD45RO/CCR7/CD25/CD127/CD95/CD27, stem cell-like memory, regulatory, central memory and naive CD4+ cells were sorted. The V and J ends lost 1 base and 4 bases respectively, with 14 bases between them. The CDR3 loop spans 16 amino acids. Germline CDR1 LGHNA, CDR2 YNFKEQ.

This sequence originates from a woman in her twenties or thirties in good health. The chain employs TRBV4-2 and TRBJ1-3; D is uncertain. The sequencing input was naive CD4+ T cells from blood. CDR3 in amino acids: CASSQASGMKGNTIYF. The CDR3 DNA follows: TGTGCCAGCAGCCAAGCATCGGGGATGAAAGGAAACACCATATATTTT.